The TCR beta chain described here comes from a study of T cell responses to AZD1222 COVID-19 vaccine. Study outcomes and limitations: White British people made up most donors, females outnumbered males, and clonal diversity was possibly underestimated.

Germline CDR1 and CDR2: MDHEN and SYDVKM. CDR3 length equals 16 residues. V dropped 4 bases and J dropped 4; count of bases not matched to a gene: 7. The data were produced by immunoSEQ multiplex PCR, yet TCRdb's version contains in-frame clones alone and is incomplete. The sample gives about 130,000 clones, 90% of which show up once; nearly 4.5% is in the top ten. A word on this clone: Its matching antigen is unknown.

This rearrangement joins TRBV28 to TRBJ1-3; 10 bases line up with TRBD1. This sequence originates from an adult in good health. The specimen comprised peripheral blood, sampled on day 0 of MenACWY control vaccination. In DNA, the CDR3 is TGTGCCAGCAGTTCGACTCGGACAGGGGGGGGAAACACCATATATTTT. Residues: CASSSTRTGGGNTIYF.